These T cell receptor beta chains were read from a single sample in a study of CD8 T cells in Susac syndrome. TCRdb re-derived calls from the immunoSEQ multiplex PCR reads in MiXCR, one entry per CDR3 protein. This sample has 150,000 to 200,000 distinct CDR3 sequences; roughly 95% occur once, and the top ten carry around 0.093%. The sequenced sample consisted of CD4+ T cells from PBMCs. The receptors were sampled from a human donor with multiple sclerosis. Each CDR3 is given with its conserved first and last residue. D genes are given only for firm matches. The size field is filled for only some rows; it gives once, few, many or a size class.

TRBJ1-5 | - | TRBV5-4 | - | CASSLGQAGQPQHF | TGTGCCAGCAGCTTGGGACAGGCCGGGCAGCCCCAGCATTTT
TRBJ2-1 | - | TRBV28 | - | CASSLIQGNNEQFF | TGTGCCAGCAGTTTAATTCAGGGGAACAATGAGCAGTTCTTC
TRBJ2-5 | once | TRBV28 | TRBD1 | CASSGGQGGETQYF | TGTGCCAGCAGTGGGGGACAGGGGGGAGAGACCCAGTACTTC
TRBJ1-2 | - | TRBV28 | - | CASSLLLIRANYGYTF | TGTGCCAGCAGTTTATTATTGATTCGGGCTAACTATGGCTACACCTTC
TRBJ2-1 | - | TRBV29-1 | TRBD2 | CSVGTSGYNEQFF | TGCAGCGTTGGAACTAGCGGGTACAATGAGCAGTTCTTC
TRBJ1-2 | once | TRBV5-6 | - | CASSSRSRGVQVYGYTF | TGTGCCAGCAGCTCAAGATCCCGAGGGGTTCAAGTCTATGGCTACACCTTC
TRBJ2-7 | - | TRBV6-2/TRBV6-3 | TRBD1 | CASSRPGTGTSEQYF | TGTGCCAGCAGTCGACCGGGGACAGGAACCTCGGAGCAGTACTTC
TRBJ2-7 | - | TRBV7-9 | - | CASSASGTAQPYF | TGTGCCAGCAGCGCCAGCGGGACAGCCCAGCCGTACTTC
TRBJ2-7 | - | TRBV7-2 | TRBD1 | CASSPDRVEQYF | TGTGCCAGCAGCCCCGACAGGGTCGAGCAGTACTTC
TRBJ2-7 | - | TRBV15 | - | CATSRDLGVSGDVQYF | TGTGCCACCAGCAGAGATTTGGGGGTATCAGGGGATGTACAGTACTTC
TRBJ1-4 | - | TRBV30 | TRBD1 | CAWTGTGREKLFF | TGTGCCTGGACCGGGACAGGGCGTGAAAAACTGTTTTTT
TRBJ2-1 | - | TRBV12-3/TRBV12-4 | TRBD2 | CASSPRTSGYNEQFF | TGTGCCAGCAGTCCCCGGACTAGCGGTTACAATGAGCAGTTCTTC
TRBJ2-2 | - | TRBV6-2/TRBV6-3 | - | CASSDPLKISGELFF | TGTGCCAGCAGCGACCCGCTCAAGATCAGCGGGGAGCTGTTTTTT
TRBJ2-7 | - | TRBV18 | - | CASSSGNPYEQYF | TGTGCCAGCTCATCCGGGAACCCCTACGAGCAGTACTTC
TRBJ2-7 | - | TRBV20-1 | TRBD2 | CSPRTSGTGEQYF | TGCAGTCCGAGGACTAGCGGGACAGGCGAGCAGTACTTC
TRBJ2-1 | - | TRBV18 | TRBD2 | CASSPRTSGSGNEQFF | TGTGCCAGCTCACCCCGGACTAGCGGGAGTGGAAATGAGCAGTTCTTC
TRBJ1-1 | - | TRBV6-2/TRBV6-3 | TRBD1 | CASSYQGVTEAFF | TGTGCCAGCAGTTACCAGGGGGTCACTGAAGCCTTCTTT
TRBJ1-1 | - | TRBV3-1 | - | CASSQPPSFTEAFF | TGTGCCAGCAGCCAACCTCCGAGTTTCACTGAAGCTTTCTTT
TRBJ1-1 | - | TRBV5-6 | - | CASSPGARTEAFF | TGTGCCAGCAGCCCTGGGGCTCGCACTGAAGCTTTCTTT
TRBJ2-7 | - | TRBV28 | - | CASSIIGYEQYF | TGTGCCAGCAGCATAATCGGCTACGAGCAGTACTTC
TRBJ2-2 | once | TRBV6-2/TRBV6-3 | - | CASSRHSPYTGELFF | TGTGCCAGCAGCCGACACTCGCCTTATACCGGGGAGCTGTTTTTT
TRBJ2-3 | - | TRBV29-1 | - | CSVEQDVDTQYF | TGCAGCGTTGAGCAAGACGTGGATACGCAGTATTTT
TRBJ1-1 | - | TRBV7-2 | - | CASSLGLYYSAFF | TGTGCCAGCAGCCTGGGACTCTATTACTCGGCTTTCTTT
TRBJ1-2 | - | TRBV19 | - | CATEDWANYGYTF | TGTGCCACTGAAGACTGGGCGAACTATGGCTACACCTTC
TRBJ2-3 | - | TRBV18 | - | CASSPSGGDTQYF | TGTGCCAGCTCACCAAGCGGAGGAGATACGCAGTATTTT
TRBJ2-1 | - | TRBV29-1 | - | CSVGSYSSYNEQFF | TGCAGCGTTGGATCTTATAGCTCCTACAATGAGCAGTTCTTC
TRBJ2-5 | - | TRBV28 | - | CASSGAAPGEETQYF | TGTGCCAGCAGTGGAGCGGCCCCGGGCGAAGAGACCCAGTACTTC
TRBJ2-5 | once | TRBV11-2 | - | CAITGKGSEETQYF | TGTGCCATCACGGGGAAGGGCTCGGAAGAGACCCAGTACTTC
TRBJ2-7 | - | TRBV23-1 | TRBD1 | CASVSPLAGDSGSYEQYF | TGCGCCAGCGTTTCCCCCTTAGCCGGGGACAGCGGCTCCTACGAGCAGTACTTC
TRBJ2-3 | - | TRBV27 | - | CASSFQGTDTQYF | TGTGCCAGCAGTTTTCAGGGCACAGATACGCAGTATTTT
TRBJ1-5 | - | TRBV7-2 | - | CASSLQFSNQPQHF | TGTGCCAGCAGCCTTCAGTTTAGCAATCAGCCCCAGCATTTT
TRBJ1-2 | - | TRBV29-1 | - | CSVQRGVYGYTF | TGCAGCGTCCAAAGAGGGGTCTATGGCTACACCTTC
TRBJ2-7 | - | TRBV6-5 | - | CASSPSHGEQYF | TGTGCCAGCAGCCCGAGTCACGGCGAGCAGTACTTC
TRBJ2-5 | - | TRBV5-1 | TRBD2 | CASSSGLASFQETQYF | TGCGCCAGCAGCTCGGGACTAGCTTCTTTCCAAGAGACCCAGTACTTC
TRBJ1-5 | - | TRBV9 | TRBD1 | CASSVEGTGVRPQHF | TGTGCCAGCAGCGTAGAAGGGACAGGGGTTCGGCCCCAGCATTTT
TRBJ1-3 | once | TRBV29-1 | - | CSVEAQGGNTIYF | TGCAGCGTTGAAGCTCAGGGCGGAAACACCATATATTTT
TRBJ1-3 | - | TRBV28 | TRBD1 | CASSLRGQRGAGNTIYF | TGTGCCAGCAGTTTAAGGGGGCAGAGAGGGGCTGGAAACACCATATATTTT
TRBJ2-7 | - | TRBV7-2 | - | CASSLDRSSYEQYF | TGTGCCAGCAGCCTAGACAGGAGTTCCTACGAGCAGTACTTC
TRBJ1-2 | - | TRBV3-1 | TRBD1 | CASTFRSRTGYGYTF | TGTGCCAGCACCTTCAGGTCCAGGACAGGCTATGGCTACACCTTC
TRBJ2-7 | - | TRBV10-2 | TRBD2 | CASGGGSNEQYF | TGCGCCAGCGGGGGAGGGTCCAACGAGCAGTACTTC
TRBJ2-7 | - | TRBV19 | - | CASSPRAGTSYEQYF | TGTGCCAGTAGTCCCAGGGCGGGGACCTCCTACGAGCAGTACTTC
TRBJ1-2 | - | TRBV10-3 | - | CAISDWVYGYTF | TGTGCCATCAGTGACTGGGTCTATGGCTACACCTTC
TRBJ1-1 | - | TRBV30 | - | CAWTHGPPNGAFF | TGTGCCTGGACCCACGGGCCTCCGAACGGAGCTTTCTTT
TRBJ2-7 | - | TRBV20-1 | TRBD1 | CSAAVDRGGEQYF | TGCAGTGCCGCGGTGGACAGGGGTGGCGAGCAGTACTTC
TRBJ2-7 | - | TRBV5-6 | TRBD2 | CASSSLSAGTSEQYF | TGTGCCAGCAGCTCCTTGTCAGCGGGGACTTCCGAGCAGTACTTC